Given below is one TCR beta chain in context. These data belong to a study of identical twins. Germline V gene lookup returns CDR1 SGDLS and CDR2 YYNGEE. The V end was cut by 1 base, the J end by 0 bases, with 5 bases between. The CDR3 covers 15 residues. TCRdb analysed the 5' RACE reads with MiXCR anew, one entry per CDR3 protein. The sample holds some 570,000 distinct CDR3 sequences, 20% to 25% seen once. These records were also assigned to another study, of yellow fever vaccine responses in identical twins.

The chain has TRBV9 and TRBJ2-6; D call uncertain. Sequenced: CD4+ T cells sorted from blood. The source is a woman under 30 in good health. The CDR3 reads CASSVMSSGANVLTF. CDR3 coding DNA: TGTGCCAGCAGCGTAATGAGCTCTGGGGCCAACGTCCTGACTTTC. The variable domain in full, completed from reference TRBV9 and TRBJ2-6, reads DSGVTQTPKHLITATGQRVTLRCSPRSGDLSVYWYQQSLDQGLQFLIQYYNGEERAKGNILERFSAQQFPDLHSELNLSSLELGDSALYFCASSVMSSGANVLTFGAGSRLTVL.